The 23 T cell receptor beta chains below all came from one sample that was sequenced in a study of immune evolution from preneoplasia to lung adenocarcinoma. Sequenced by immunoSEQ multiplex PCR; TCRdb stores in-frame clones only, minus some. This repertoire shows 4,800 or so clones, 80% to 90% found once; its top ten account for about 2.5%. The sequencing sample was made of FFPE atypical adenomatous hyperplasia tissue from the lung. The subset was: atypical adenomatous hyperplasia (AAH), lung preneoplasia. The source is a person between 65 and 79 years old with lung adenocarcinoma.

J is TRBJ2-5 and V is TRBV19; weak D call: TRBD1 (6 bases). The V gene's germline CDR1 is LNHDA and CDR2 SQIVND (reference sequence). Trimming took 7 bases from V and 3 from J, leaving 12 bases between them. CDR3 length: 13 amino acids. The CDR3 DNA sequence: TGTGCCAGTAAACGGAACAGGGAAGAGACCCAGTACTTC. This gives the protein CASKRNREETQYF.

V and J are TRBV1 and TRBJ2-7. TRBV1 counts as a pseudogene. The CDR3 runs to 17 residues. Here the CDR3 DNA reads TGCACCAGCAGCCAAGATAGAACTCACACGCCGTTCTACGAGCAGTACTTC. Protein sequence: CTSSQDRTHTPFYEQYF.

This clone showed up just once. V usage is TRBV19 and J usage is TRBJ1-1; TRBD1 might be the D (5 bases). V dropped 0 bases and J dropped 4 bases, with 12 bases sitting between them. The germline V gene has CDR1 LNHDA and CDR2 SQIVND (reference sequence). The CDR3 is 15 residues long. CDR3 loop: CASSIEGGAITEAFF. The CDR3 DNA reads TGTGCCAGTAGTATAGAAGGAGGGGCGATCACTGAAGCTTTCTTT.

J is TRBJ2-3 and V is TRBV5-1; D might be TRBD2 (7 bases). The CDR3 has 17 amino acids. V was pared by 3 bases and J by 3 bases, with 20 bases between. Germline V CDR1 and CDR2: SGHRS, YFSETQ. CDR3 in DNA: TGCGCCAGCAGCTCGGGGGGCGTGGGGAGAACTACAGATACGCAGTATTTT. Residues: CASSSGGVGRTTDTQYF. Filled out from reference TRBV5-1 and TRBJ2-3, the complete variable domain reads KAGVTQTPRYLIKTRGQQVTLSCSPISGHRSVSWYQQTPGQGLQFLFEYFSETQRNKGNFPGRFSGRQFSNSRSEMNVSTLELGDSALYLCASSSGGVGRTTDTQYFGPGTRLTVL.

The chain joins TRBV6-6 to TRBJ1-5; possible D gene TRBD1, 5 bases. From germline, CDR1 is MNHNY and CDR2 SVGAGI (reference sequence). The ends were cut back, 8 bases at V and 0 bases at J, with 11 bases in the middle. The CDR3 is made up of 14 amino acids. The CDR3 loop reads CASVPGYSNQPQHF. CDR3 sequence (DNA): TGTGCCAGCGTCCCAGGGTATAGCAATCAGCCCCAGCATTTT.

The chain couples TRBV7-6 to TRBJ2-3, with D hard to call. Germline-derived CDR1 and CDR2 are SGHVS and FNYEAQ. Trimming took 3 bases from V and 6 from J, leaving 13 bases between them. The CDR3 totals 14 residues. CDR3 protein: CASSLGAQLDTQYF. The CDR3 bases are TGTGCCAGCAGCTTGGGCGCCCAACTGGATACGCAGTATTTT.

The chain uses TRBV5-6 and TRBJ1-2, with no clear D. The CDR3 runs 14 residues. Germline V gene data show CDR1 as SGHDT and CDR2 as YYEEEE. Deletions cut 3 bases from V and 7 bases from J, with 16 bases between. The CDR3 nucleotides are TGTGCCAGCAGCTGGGCCCAGGTGGAGCGTGGCTACACCTTC. Its translation is CASSWAQVERGYTF.

The count of this clone is one. The chain carries TRBV5-1 and TRBJ2-1; TRBD2 agrees at 12 bases. The CDR3 is made up of 15 amino acids. Germline V gene sequence: CDR1 SGHRS, CDR2 YFSETQ. V lost 4 bases to trimming and J lost 10 bases; unmatched junction nucleotides: 9. CDR3 region: CASSRRLAGDGEQFF. DNA of the CDR3: TGCGCCAGCAGCCGTCGACTAGCGGGAGATGGGGAGCAGTTCTTC.

In its sample, this clone was seen once. J is TRBJ2-7 and V is TRBV29-1; D remains ambiguous. The CDR3 length is 10 residues. Germline V CDR1 and CDR2: SQVTM, ANQGSEA. Between the trimmed V and J ends, which lost 3 bases and 5 bases, there was a span of 5 bases. The CDR3 DNA reads as TGCAGCGTTGAGCAGGACGAGCAGTACTTC. Translating gives CSVEQDEQYF.

The chain is built from TRBV27 and TRBJ2-7; tentatively, D is TRBD2 (6 bases). V was clipped by 5 bases and J by 2 bases, with 13 bases between them. This CDR3 region has 14 residues. CDR1 MNHEY and CDR2 SMNVEV come from the germline V gene (reference sequence). CDR3 loop: CASSLDRLAYEQYF. The CDR3 DNA reads as TGTGCCAGCAGTCTGGACCGACTAGCCTACGAGCAGTACTTC.

This clone was counted only a few times. The chain uses TRBV19 and TRBJ2-5; 11 nucleotides line up with TRBD2. This CDR3 is 18 amino acids long. The V segment lost 5 bases and the J segment 5 bases; nucleotides outside the gene matches: 16. The germline V gene has CDR1 LNHDA and CDR2 SQIVND (reference sequence). The CDR3: CASSPWATSGSRLETQYF. CDR3 sequence (DNA): TGTGCCAGTAGTCCCTGGGCAACTAGCGGGAGTCGGTTGGAGACCCAGTACTTC.

The CDR3 region has the DNA TGTGCCAGCAGCGATACAGGGGTCCGCAATCAGCCCCAGCATTTT. This sequence encodes CASSDTGVRNQPQHF. The rearrangement joins TRBV7-2 to TRBJ1-5; TRBD1 matches at 7 bases. Trimming removed 5 bases from V and 2 bases from J; junction bases left unmatched: 6. Germline V gene lookup returns CDR1 SGHTA and CDR2 FQGNSA. This CDR3 has 15 residues.

CDR3: CAWRAQGGYTEAFF. The CDR3 region has the DNA TGTGCCTGGAGAGCACAGGGCGGCTACACTGAAGCTTTCTTT. V usage is TRBV30 and J usage is TRBJ1-1; D possibly corresponds to TRBD1 (6 bases). The CDR3 loop spans 14 amino acids. V lost 3 bases to trimming and J lost 3 bases, with 14 bases between them. In germline, CDR1 is GTSNPN, CDR2 SVGIG (reference sequence).

The chain carries TRBV2 and TRBJ1-5; possible D gene TRBD1, 5 bases. CDR1 SNHLY and CDR2 FYNNEI come from the germline V gene. This CDR3 is built from 14 residues. With 7 bases removed from V and 0 bases from J, the gap between germline ends came to 10 bases. The CDR3 is CASTPGNSNQPQHF. The DNA for the CDR3 is TGTGCCAGCACCCCAGGGAATAGCAATCAGCCCCAGCATTTT. Using reference TRBV2 and TRBJ1-5 for the parts outside the CDR3, the full variable domain is EPEVTQTPSHQVTQMGQEVILRCVPISNHLYFYWYRQILGQKVEFLVSFYNNEISEKSEIFDDQFSVERPDGSNFTLKIRSTKLEDSAMYFCASTPGNSNQPQHFGDGTRLSIL.

This chain links TRBV7-9 with TRBJ2-5, with 7 bases aligning to TRBD2. The V and J ends lost 3 bases and 4 bases, in that order; junction bases with no gene match: 2. This CDR3 region has 13 residues. The germline V gene encodes CDR1 SEHNR and CDR2 FQNEAQ (reference sequence). The CDR3 nucleotides read TGTGCCAGCAGCTTTCCTAGCGGAGAGACCCAGTACTTC. Protein: CASSFPSGETQYF.

This chain connects TRBV29-1 to TRBJ1-1, with no clear D. The CDR3 has 15 residues. The V gene's germline CDR1 is SQVTM and CDR2 ANQGSEA. V lost 4 bases, J lost 2 bases, and 17 bases lay in between. The CDR3 nucleotides are TGCAGCGTTGTCGGAAATATCCCTATAAACACTGAAGCTTTCTTT. This sequence encodes CSVVGNIPINTEAFF. The full variable domain, completed using reference TRBV29-1 and TRBJ1-1, is SAVISQKPSRDICQRGTSLTIQCQVDSQVTMMFWYRQQPGQSLTLIATANQGSEATYESGFVIDKFPISRPNLTFSTLTVSNMSPEDSSIYLCSVVGNIPINTEAFFGQGTRLTVV.

This clone has just one count. This chain connects TRBV19 to TRBJ1-2; 9 bases are shared with TRBD1. The CDR3 length is 15 residues. The germline CDR1 and CDR2 sequences are LNHDA and SQIVND (reference sequence). Trimming at V came to 5 bases and at J to 9 bases, leaving 13 bases not matched to a gene. CDR3 coding DNA: TGTGCCAGTAGTTCCCAGACAGGGGGGGTTCATAGCTACACCTTC. It codes for CASSSQTGGVHSYTF.

The CDR3 sequence is CASPQGQGETYEQYF. The CDR3 bases are TGCGCCAGCCCCCAGGGACAGGGCGAAACCTACGAGCAGTACTTC. The chain employs TRBV23-1 and TRBJ2-7, with 9 bases identical to TRBD1. TRBV23-1 is filed as an ORF, its function uncertain. This CDR3 is built from 15 residues. J gave up 2 bases and V 8 bases, and 10 bases lay outside the gene matches.

The chain uses TRBV5-6 and TRBJ2-7; 7 bases match TRBD1. Germline loops: CDR1 SGHDT, CDR2 YYEEEE. The J segment lost 7 bases and the V segment lost 5 bases, leaving 9 bases of the junction unmatched. The CDR3 covers 13 residues. CDR3 residues: CASRFEGAREQYF. The CDR3 DNA is TGTGCCAGCAGATTTGAGGGGGCTAGGGAGCAGTACTTC.

This clone was seen once. The chain links TRBV5-1 to TRBJ2-1; D gene uncertain. Looked up from germline, CDR1 is SGHRS and CDR2 is YFSETQ. V lost 0 bases to trimming and J lost 4 bases, with 11 bases between them. The CDR3 length is 15 residues. CDR3 region: CASSLAETAYNEQFF. The DNA for the CDR3 is TGCGCCAGCAGCTTGGCAGAGACGGCATACAATGAGCAGTTCTTC.

The chain links TRBV10-2 to TRBJ2-5; 11 bases map to TRBD2. The CDR3 is 15 residues long. Germline CDR1 is WSHSY and CDR2 is SAAADI. After removal of 6 bases from V and 2 bases from J, the junction contained 5 bases not matched to a gene. CDR3 sequence reads: CASRPRLAGQETQYF. The CDR3 DNA sequence: TGCGCCAGCAGGCCCCGACTAGCGGGACAAGAGACCCAGTACTTC.

The J gene is TRBJ2-7, the V gene TRBV7-6, with D perhaps TRBD1 or TRBD2 (5 bases each). CDR1 is SGHVS and CDR2 is FNYEAQ in the germline V gene. Trimming took off 1 base at V and 7 bases at J, with 11 bases between the two ends. This CDR3 has 13 residues. The chain's CDR3 is CASSLEWDGEQYF. The CDR3, as DNA: TGTGCCAGCAGCTTAGAGTGGGACGGGGAGCAGTACTTC.

The chain is built from TRBV6-1 and TRBJ1-1; D unresolved. CDR3 length: 13 amino acids. Per the germline V gene, CDR1 is MNHNS and CDR2 is SASEGT. Trimming took 5 bases from V and 3 from J, leaving 10 bases between them. The CDR3 here is CASSQRWDTEAFF. CDR3 in DNA: TGTGCCAGCAGTCAACGTTGGGACACTGAAGCTTTCTTT.